The sequence of this T cell receptor (beta chain) was determined in a study of blood T cells in healthy people across ages (dated by TCRdb to about 2015). With respect to the entire study: In model experiments, template switching captured about one uniquely barcoded TCR beta cDNA molecule for every two T cells. The study analyzed two additional independent replicas of 1 million unique cDNA reads from the same blood draw for two donors, one aged 18 to 30 and one aged 80 or older. To track age-related changes in TCR beta repertoire diversity, the study relied on deep sequencing normalized with unique cDNA molecular identifiers. Donors were grouped into four age groups: young (average roughly 16 years), middle-aged (roughly 40), aged (roughly 67) and long-lived (about 90). To avoid experimental bias, donors of different ages were distributed randomly across sequencing lanes.

Donors were approximately 42 systemically healthy Caucasian individuals from Russia aged roughly 6 to 95 years. Approximately 10 milliliters of peripheral blood were collected from each donor into EDTA-treated Vacutainer tubes. Ficoll-Paque density-gradient centrifugation was used to isolate PBMCs, with at least 7 million per sample. Trizol reagent was used to extract total RNA from PBMCs, with at least 5 micrograms per sample. Naive CD45RAhigh/CD27high T cell percentages were measured by flow cytometry on a PBMC aliquot from every donor. The paper's findings and limits, for the study overall: Since profiling was done on bulk unsorted PBMCs, naive and antigen-experienced compartments could not be conclusively compared. There was a strong correlation between observed TCR beta diversity and the percentage of naive T cells measured by flow cytometry. Observed TCR beta diversity per million T cells fell roughly linearly with age, and a significant reduction was already apparent by age about 36. Estimates of total diversity from one million sequenced T cells were regarded as lower bounds and underestimates. Donor CMV infection status was unknown, potentially confounding age-related changes in expanded clonotypes. Compared with the aged group, more naive CD4+ T cells, fewer expanded clones and increased TCR diversity were shown by the long-lived group, suggesting age selection.

Libraries were constructed by 5' RACE. The reads were generated on an Illumina HiSeq 2500. A second PCR of about 6 to 11 cycles was run with a J-beta primer mix and a sample-barcoded 5' primer. A template-switch 5' adaptor carrying 12 random nucleotides introduced a unique molecular identifier onto each TCR beta cDNA molecule. Each sample yielded at least 2.5 million CDR3-containing paired-end reads. The Mint cDNA synthesis kit, primed by a TRBC-specific oligonucleotide, was used to synthesize first-strand cDNA from all RNA. All cDNA was treated with uracil-DNA glycosylase and then went through a first 18-cycle PCR with the universal primers M1SS and BC2_uni_R. The paper's processing steps were these. Each sample was normalized by randomly selecting 1 million high-quality reads, each carrying a distinct molecular identifier. Reads sharing molecular identifiers were discarded rather than binned into consensus sequences. MiTCR, run with a Q25 quality threshold and the strictest error-elimination algorithm, handled CDR3 identification, clonotype clustering and error correction. A nonparametric unseen species model using Euler transformation provided a lower-bound estimate of total TCR beta diversity. TCRdb handled the public reads itself, with Q25 trimming in fastp and clone calling in MiXCR, and kept productive beta chains. Rows are unified per CDR3 protein, each entry keeping the most common DNA and genes. TCRdb's processing, not the authors', yielded these V and J calls. The sample has 650,000 to 800,000 distinct CDR3 sequences on record, around 43% of them singletons. The ten largest make up approximately 20% of the sample.

Turning to this clonotype: It has no known antigen specificity. This may come from a read error, since a much larger clone is one base off.

Measured from the cysteine to the phenylalanine, the CDR3 is 11 residues long. Only the CDR3 region is kept as DNA, spanning 33 bases read in frame from base 1. The germline V gene gives CDR1 as SQVTM and CDR2 as ANQGSEA. This receptor was taken from a man in his sixties in good health. Sequencing used blood. The chain employs TRBV29-1 and TRBJ2-7; no D segment can be confidently identified. The J call may be incorrect, as the DNA end agrees better with TRBJ2-5. CDR3 loop: CSGGGFETQYF. The nucleotides are TGCAGCGGTGGTGGTTTTGAGACCCAGTACTTC.